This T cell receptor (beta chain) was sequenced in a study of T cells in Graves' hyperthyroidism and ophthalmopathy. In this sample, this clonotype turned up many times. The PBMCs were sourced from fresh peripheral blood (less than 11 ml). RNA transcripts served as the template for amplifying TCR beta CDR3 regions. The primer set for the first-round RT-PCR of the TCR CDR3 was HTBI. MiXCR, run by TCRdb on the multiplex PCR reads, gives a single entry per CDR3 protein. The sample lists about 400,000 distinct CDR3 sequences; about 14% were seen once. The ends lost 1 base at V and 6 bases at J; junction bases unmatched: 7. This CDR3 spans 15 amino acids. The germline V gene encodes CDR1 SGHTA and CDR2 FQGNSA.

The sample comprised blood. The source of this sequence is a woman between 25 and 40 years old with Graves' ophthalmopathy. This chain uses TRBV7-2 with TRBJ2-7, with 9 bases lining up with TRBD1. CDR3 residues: CASSLGQDRGSEQYF. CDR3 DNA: TGTGCCAGCAGCTTAGGACAGGACAGGGGAAGCGAGCAGTACTTC.